This TCR beta chain was retrieved from a study of blood T cells in healthy people across ages. J lost 3 bases, V lost 0 bases, and 3 bases had no gene match. Germline V gene lookup returns CDR1 LNHNV and CDR2 YYDKDF (reference sequence). This CDR3 has 16 amino acids. Broader study findings: Long-lived donors carried more naive CD4+ cells and greater diversity than aged donors. Per-million-T-cell TCR beta diversity fell roughly linearly with age.

The authors ran a second PCR of about 7 to 11 cycles using a sample-barcoded 5' primer and a J-beta primer mix. TCRdb called the 5' RACE reads again in MiXCR, with one record for every CDR3 protein. The sample shows 1.8 million or so distinct CDR3 sequences, around 42% of them seen only once. This clonotype was recorded at least ten times. Its antigen is as yet unknown. The clonotype comes from a human donor in good health. V usage is TRBV15 and J usage is TRBJ1-2, with 11 bases aligning to TRBD1. Material: blood. The CDR3 DNA follows: TGTGCCACCAGCAGAGACGGACAGGGGGCTGACTATGGCTACACCTTC. Its translation is CATSRDGQGADYGYTF.